This T cell receptor beta chain stems from a study of blood T cell repertoires in COVID-19. On the study more broadly: COVID-19 samples from acute and convalescent phases originated in the United States, Italy and Spain.

CDR1 and CDR2 from the germline V gene are MDHEN and SYDVKM. Trimming removed 1 base from V and 0 bases from J, with 7 bases in between. This CDR3 spans 15 amino acids. In the authors' workflow: Cell counts per sample came from amplifying reference gene primers. TCRdb's copy holds only in-frame clones and misses some; the assay was immunoSEQ multiplex PCR. The D gene and trimming were derived from the DNA, and the V and J assignments and clone size from that table. The sample gives approximately 190,000 clones, approximately 90% of which show up once; about 0.54% is in the top ten. The chain links TRBV28 to TRBJ2-4, with D possibly matching TRBD1 (6 bases). This TCR was recovered from a man in his fifties with acute or convalescent COVID-19. The specimen sequenced was peripheral blood. CDR3 residues: CASSLLTGAKNIQYF. The CDR3 coding sequence is TGTGCCAGCAGTTTATTGACAGGAGCCAAAAACATTCAGTACTTC.